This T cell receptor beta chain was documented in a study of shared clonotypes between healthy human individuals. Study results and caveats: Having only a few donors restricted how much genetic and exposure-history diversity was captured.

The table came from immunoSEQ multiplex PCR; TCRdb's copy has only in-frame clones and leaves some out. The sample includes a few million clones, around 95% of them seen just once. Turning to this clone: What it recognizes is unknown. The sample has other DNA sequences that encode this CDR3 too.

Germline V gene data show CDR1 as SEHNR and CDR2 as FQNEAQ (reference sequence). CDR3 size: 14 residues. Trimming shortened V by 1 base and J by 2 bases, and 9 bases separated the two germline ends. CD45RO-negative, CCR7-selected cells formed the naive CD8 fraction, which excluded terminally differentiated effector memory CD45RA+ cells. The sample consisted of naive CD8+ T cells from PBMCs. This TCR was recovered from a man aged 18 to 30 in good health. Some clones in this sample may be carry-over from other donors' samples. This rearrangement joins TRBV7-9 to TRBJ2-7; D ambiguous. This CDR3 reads CASSLGARTYEQYF. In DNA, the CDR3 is TGTGCCAGCAGCTTAGGGGCAAGAACCTACGAGCAGTACTTC.